The present T cell receptor beta chain was sequenced within a study of Ad26.COV2.S vaccination and SARS-CoV-2 variants. Turning to the study itself: Ad26.COV2.S given intramuscularly, once or twice 56 days apart.

Only a few counts were recorded for this clone. This CDR3 contains 15 residues. Germline assignment: CDR1 SGHTA and CDR2 FQGTGA. V shed 5 bases, J shed 6 bases, and the junction held 9 bases outside the gene matches. Measured with immunoSEQ multiplex PCR; TCRdb has only the in-frame clones, and not every one. This sample carries about 350,000 clones, roughly 90% of them seen once, and the ten largest clones take approximately 5.9%. Treatment indicated: around 19 received Ad26.COV2.S at low or high dose, single or two shots; 5 received placebo; per-sample allocation not given. Sample collection was performed on day 63 after the first vaccine or placebo injection. The vaccine antigen was prefusion-stabilized Wuhan SARS-CoV-2 spike.

The TCR sequence derives from a person between 18 and 60 years old who received the Ad26.COV2.S COVID-19 vaccine or a placebo. The chain recombines TRBV7-3 with TRBJ2-7; 11 bases fit TRBD1. Sequences were derived from peripheral blood, sampled in a trial of Ad26.COV2.S vaccine versus placebo. The CDR3 DNA sequence: TGTGCCAGCAGCCGACCGGGACAGGGGGAAGGCGAGCAGTACTTC. Its protein is CASSRPGQGEGEQYF.